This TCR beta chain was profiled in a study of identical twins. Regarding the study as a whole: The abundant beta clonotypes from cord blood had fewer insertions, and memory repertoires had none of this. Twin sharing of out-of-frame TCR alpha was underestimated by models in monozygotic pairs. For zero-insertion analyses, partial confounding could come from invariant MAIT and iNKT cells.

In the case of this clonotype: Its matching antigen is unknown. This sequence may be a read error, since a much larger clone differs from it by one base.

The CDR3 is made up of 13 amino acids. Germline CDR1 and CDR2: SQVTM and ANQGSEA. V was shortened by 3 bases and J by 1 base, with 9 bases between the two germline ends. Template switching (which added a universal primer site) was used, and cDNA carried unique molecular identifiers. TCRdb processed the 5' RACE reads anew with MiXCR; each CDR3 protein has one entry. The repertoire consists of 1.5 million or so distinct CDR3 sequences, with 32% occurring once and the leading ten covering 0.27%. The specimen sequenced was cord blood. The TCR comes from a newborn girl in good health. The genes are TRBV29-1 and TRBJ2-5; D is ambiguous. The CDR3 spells CSVDLSTQETQYF. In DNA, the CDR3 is TGCAGCGTTGATTTGTCTACCCAAGAGACCCAGTACTTC. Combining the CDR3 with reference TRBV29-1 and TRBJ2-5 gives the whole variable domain SAVISQKPSRDICQRGTSLTIQCQVDSQVTMMFWYRQQPGQSLTLIATANQGSEATYESGFVIDKFPISRPNLTFSTLTVSNMSPEDSSIYLCSVDLSTQETQYFGPGTRLLVL.